These 28 T cell receptor beta chains originate from one sample sequenced in a study of a mutant IDH1 vaccine in newly diagnosed glioma. Using immunoSEQ multiplex PCR, the repertoire was profiled, and TCRdb retains in-frame clones only, with some absent. Among around 76,000 clones listed, 75% to 90% were seen once. Described time point: week 23, last vaccination. Topical imiquimod accompanied each vaccine dose, which consisted of 300 ug of mutant IDH1 20-mer peptide. What these receptors recognize is not known. The material sequenced was PBMCs, taken from a glioma patient whose treatment included an IDH1 peptide vaccine. These receptors came from a woman in her forties or fifties with glioma.

The CDR3 reads CASSYFGNSPLHF. CDR3 DNA sequence: TGTGCCAGCAGTTACTTTGGGAATTCACCCCTCCACTTT. The chain joins TRBV6-5 to TRBJ1-6; D call uncertain. Deletions cut 1 base from V and 7 bases from J, with 5 bases between. The CDR3 runs 13 residues. The germline gives CDR1 MNHEY, CDR2 SVGAGI.

This clone has just a few counts. The chain carries TRBV6-5 and TRBJ2-7; 9 bases line up with TRBD1. The CDR3 is made up of 14 amino acids. With V trimmed by 4 bases and J by 2 bases, 3 bases remained unmatched. CDR1 is MNHEY and CDR2 is SVGAGI in the germline V gene. The CDR3 DNA follows: TGTGCCAGCAGTTCCGGGACAGGGACCTACGAGCAGTACTTC. Its protein product is CASSSGTGTYEQYF.

The chain joins TRBV11-2 to TRBJ2-7, with a weak D call TRBD1 (6 bases). The V and J ends lost 5 bases and 2 bases respectively, with 13 bases between them. The V gene's germline CDR1 is SGHAT and CDR2 FQNNGV. The CDR3 sequence is 14 residues long. The CDR3 loop is CASSPVRGTYEQYF. In DNA form, the CDR3 reads TGTGCCAGCAGCCCCGTAAGGGGGACCTACGAGCAGTACTTC. The full variable domain, rest sourced from reference TRBV11-2 and TRBJ2-7, is EAGVAQSPRYKIIEKRQSVAFWCNPISGHATLYWYQQILGQGPKLLIQFQNNGVVDDSQLPKDRFSAERLKGVDSTLKIQPAKLEDSAVYLCASSPVRGTYEQYFGPGTRLTVT.

This chain uses TRBV7-9 with TRBJ1-2; possible D gene TRBD1, 5 bases. The CDR3 contains 16 residues. CDR1 is SEHNR, CDR2 FQNEAQ, per germline (reference sequence). The V end lost 8 bases, the J end lost 4 bases, and 23 bases lay between the germline ends. As DNA, the CDR3 is TGTGCCAGCTCGGGACGCCTTTTGGGGACGGTCTATGGCTACACCTTC. It is translated as CASSGRLLGTVYGYTF.

The chain has TRBV19 and TRBJ1-2, with a tentative D call TRBD1 (5 bases). The germline V gene has CDR1 LNHDA and CDR2 SQIVND (reference sequence). The V and J ends lost 11 bases and 7 bases respectively, with 20 bases between them. The length of the CDR3 is 13 residues. The CDR3 sequence is CACSPGRDLGYTF. Written as DNA, the CDR3 is TGTGCCTGCTCCCCCGGCCGGGACCTTGGCTACACCTTC. Full variable domain (remainder filled in from reference TRBV19 and TRBJ1-2): DGGITQSPKYLFRKEGQNVTLSCEQNLNHDAMYWYRQDPGQGLRLIYYSQIVNDFQKGDIAEGYSVSREKKESFPLTVTSAQKNPTAFYLCACSPGRDLGYTFGSGTRLTVV.

The V gene is TRBV11-2, the J gene TRBJ1-2; D is uncertain. This CDR3 comprises 11 residues. Trimming removed 7 bases from V and 8 bases from J, with 11 bases in between. CDR1 and CDR2 from the germline V gene are SGHAT and FQNNGV. The CDR3 DNA reads TGTGCCAGCACCAGAAGATACGGCTACACCTTC. Translation: CASTRRYGYTF.

This clone was picked up one time. V is TRBV6-4 and J is TRBJ1-1, with D tentatively TRBD1 (5 bases). V lost 3 bases, J lost 7 bases, and 12 bases lay in between. Germline CDR1 reads MRHNA; CDR2 reads SNTAGT. This CDR3 has 13 residues. The CDR3 is CASSERGVSEAFF. The DNA for the CDR3 is TGTGCCAGCAGTGAGAGAGGGGTTAGTGAAGCTTTCTTT.

The V gene is TRBV5-5, the J gene TRBJ2-2; 9 bases match TRBD1. This CDR3 is built from 16 residues. V was pared by 3 bases and J by 2 bases, with 5 bases of the junction left unmatched. From germline, CDR1 is SGHKS and CDR2 YYEKEE (reference sequence). The CDR3 DNA reads TGTGCCAGCAGCTCGCCGGGACAGGGAAACACCGGGGAGCTGTTTTTT. Its translation is CASSSPGQGNTGELFF.

This sequence joins TRBV6-1 and TRBJ1-1; 7 nucleotides align to TRBD1. With 6 bases clipped from V and 11 bases from J, the junction kept 9 bases outside the gene matches. Germline V gene data show CDR1 as MNHNS and CDR2 as SASEGT. The CDR3 runs 12 residues. The DNA for the CDR3 is TGTGCCAGCAGGGGGGACAGCACGGAGGCTTTCTTT. Its protein is CASRGDSTEAFF.

V usage is TRBV9 and J usage is TRBJ2-5; D assignment may be TRBD1 or TRBD2 (6 bases each). Germline values: CDR1 SGDLS, CDR2 YYNGEE. Trimming pared 6 bases from V and 2 bases from J, leaving 17 bases between. This CDR3 region has 15 residues. CDR3 in amino acids: CASTEGRRGQETQYF. The CDR3 nucleotides read TGTGCCAGCACCGAGGGACGGAGGGGGCAAGAGACCCAGTACTTC.

The chain carries TRBV7-2 and TRBJ2-1, with D unresolved. The CDR3 length is 13 residues. Germline V gene data show CDR1 as SGHTA and CDR2 as FQGNSA. Trimming took off 3 bases at V and 12 bases at J, with 15 bases between the two ends. The CDR3 region has the DNA TGTGCCAGCAGCTTTTCTCGGCTAGAGGCGCAGTTCTTC. It yields the protein CASSFSRLEAQFF.

The chain carries TRBV7-2 and TRBJ1-3; TRBD1 agrees at 7 bases. The CDR3 spans 16 residues. J was trimmed by 4 bases and V by 1 base; bases with no gene match: 7. Germline assignment: CDR1 SGHTA and CDR2 FQGNSA. This chain's CDR3 is CASSLVGTVSGNTIYF. The CDR3 DNA is TGTGCCAGCAGCTTAGTTGGGACAGTTTCGGGAAACACCATATATTTT.

This chain uses TRBV6-1 with TRBJ1-1; D ambiguous. Trimming pared 6 bases from V and 5 bases from J, leaving 13 bases between. The CDR3 contains 13 residues. Germline CDR1 and CDR2: MNHNS and SASEGT. CDR3 in DNA: TGTGCCAGCAGCGACTGGGGAATAACTGAAGCTTTCTTT. It specifies CASSDWGITEAFF.

V gene TRBV28 combines with J gene TRBJ1-3; D gene ambiguous. In germline, CDR1 is MDHEN, CDR2 SYDVKM. There are 14 residues in the CDR3. V lost 6 bases to trimming and J lost 0 bases, with 9 bases between them. The CDR3 coding sequence is TGTGCCAGCAGCGGGCCCCACTCTGGAAACACCATATATTTT. Translating gives CASSGPHSGNTIYF. Using reference TRBV28 and TRBJ1-3 for the parts outside the CDR3, the full variable domain is DVKVTQSSRYLVKRTGEKVFLECVQDMDHENMFWYRQDPGLGLRLIYFSYDVKMKEKGDIPEGYSVSREKKERFSLILESASTNQTSMYLCASSGPHSGNTIYFGEGSWLTVV.

This chain connects TRBV5-4 to TRBJ1-2; possibly TRBD1 for D (5 bases). V was pared by 7 bases and J by 0 bases, with 13 bases between. This CDR3 spans 14 amino acids. Per germline, CDR1 SGHNT and CDR2 YYREEE (reference sequence). DNA of the CDR3: TGTGCCAGCGTATCAGGGAACTCTAACTATGGCTACACCTTC. It translates to CASVSGNSNYGYTF.

This chain uses TRBV28 with TRBJ1-4; no firm D call. There are 14 residues in the CDR3. The germline V gene encodes CDR1 MDHEN and CDR2 SYDVKM. Trimming stripped 8 bases from V and 8 bases from J, with 18 bases between. The CDR3 is CASSPGGIGEKLFF. The CDR3 coding sequence is TGTGCCAGCTCCCCGGGCGGGATAGGAGAAAAACTGTTTTTT.

This sequence joins TRBV5-1 and TRBJ2-1; 7 nucleotides align to TRBD2. Germline lookup yields CDR1 SGHRS and CDR2 YFSETQ. The J segment lost 6 bases and the V segment lost 5 bases, leaving 11 bases of the junction unmatched. The CDR3 contains 15 residues. The CDR3 region has the DNA TGCGCCAGCAGTCGCACCCGACTAGCAAGCAATGAGCAGTTCTTC. Encoded protein: CASSRTRLASNEQFF.

This CDR3 reads CASSVRTGQTLYEQYF. The CDR3 DNA sequence: TGTGCCAGCAGCGTACGGACAGGGCAAACTCTCTACGAGCAGTACTTC. The chain carries TRBV7-9 and TRBJ2-7, with 8 bases that match TRBD1. CDR3 length: 16 residues. With 5 bases clipped from V and 3 bases from J, the junction kept 12 bases outside the gene matches. CDR1 and CDR2 from the germline V gene are SEHNR and FQNEAQ (reference sequence).

This clone was found a few times. The CDR3, as DNA: TGTGCCATCGATGCGACGGGCTATGGCTACACCTTC. This translates into CAIDATGYGYTF. The chain has TRBV10-3 and TRBJ1-2; the D is unclear. Germline CDR1 ENHRY, CDR2 SYGVKD. This CDR3 contains 12 residues. V lost 8 bases and J 4 bases, leaving 11 bases between the germline ends.

The chain is built from TRBV5-6 and TRBJ2-1; 15 bases are a match to TRBD2. Losses at the gene ends were 4 bases for V and 8 bases for J; bases not matched to a gene: 16. The CDR3 covers 19 residues. Per the germline V gene, CDR1 is SGHDT and CDR2 is YYEEEE. CDR3 coding DNA: TGTGCCAGCAGCCCAAGGACTAGCGGGAGGGCACTAGAGACTGATGAGCAGTTCTTC. The encoded protein is CASSPRTSGRALETDEQFF.

This chain links TRBV6-5 with TRBJ1-3; D call uncertain. The CDR3 sequence is 15 residues long. Trimming removed 8 bases at V and 0 bases at J, with 14 bases between. CDR1 MNHEY and CDR2 SVGAGI come from the germline V gene. CDR3 sequence reads: CASGKTVSSGNTIYF. For the CDR3, the DNA is TGTGCCAGCGGGAAGACGGTCTCCTCTGGAAACACCATATATTTT.

This clone was recorded a few times. The chain combines TRBV6-6 with TRBJ1-1; D not resolved. This CDR3 is 12 amino acids long. V shed 7 bases and J shed 14 bases, with 20 bases lying between them. CDR1 and CDR2 (germline): MNHNY, SVGAGI (reference sequence). CDR3 loop: CASIDTSGIKFF. CDR3 nucleotide sequence: TGTGCCAGCATTGACACTTCGGGCATAAAGTTCTTT.

The chain recombines TRBV6-1 with TRBJ2-2; the D is unclear. CDR1 is MNHNS, CDR2 SASEGT, per germline. Trimming took 0 bases from V and 3 from J, leaving 8 bases between them. This CDR3 contains 15 residues. In DNA, the CDR3 is TGTGCCAGCAGTGAAGCGATAGGAGACACCGGGGAGCTGTTTTTT. It specifies CASSEAIGDTGELFF.

V usage is TRBV6-6 and J usage is TRBJ1-5, with a possible D match to TRBD1 (6 bases). Germline CDR1 and CDR2: MNHNY and SVGAGI (reference sequence). This CDR3 is 16 amino acids long. Trimming removed 6 bases at V and 7 bases at J, with 22 bases between. CDR3 nucleotides: TGTGCCAGCAGGACACATGGGCAGGGCCAGGGGCAGCCCCAGCATTTT. Translating gives CASRTHGQGQGQPQHF.

This clone was found a few times. The chain has TRBV7-9 and TRBJ1-1; unclear D gene. Between the trimmed V and J ends, which lost 5 bases and 7 bases, there was a span of 14 bases. The CDR3 totals 13 residues. The V gene's germline CDR1 is SEHNR and CDR2 FQNEAQ (reference sequence). CDR3 in DNA: TGTGCCAGCAGCCCCCCTTTAGGCATTGAAGCTTTCTTT. It translates to CASSPPLGIEAFF.

The genes are TRBV7-8 and TRBJ2-1; TRBD2 matches at 16 bases. CDR1 is SGHVS, CDR2 FQNEAQ, per germline. The CDR3 is 17 amino acids. With V trimmed by 0 bases and J by 7 bases, 3 bases remained unmatched. The CDR3 region has the DNA TGTGCCAGCAGCTTAGCGGGGACTAGCGGGAGGGATAATGAGCAGTTCTTC. It is translated as CASSLAGTSGRDNEQFF. The whole variable domain, remainder taken from reference TRBV7-8 and TRBJ2-1, is GAGVSQSPRYKVAKRGQDVALRCDPISGHVSLFWYQQALGQGPEFLTYFQNEAQLDKSGLPSDRFFAERPEGSVSTLKIQRTQQEDSAVYLCASSLAGTSGRDNEQFFGPGTRLTVL.

This clone was observed a single time. CDR3 in amino acids: CASSFGTGGMGSPGELFF. CDR3 DNA: TGTGCCAGCAGCTTCGGGACAGGAGGAATGGGGAGCCCCGGGGAGCTGTTTTTT. This chain joins TRBV7-9 and TRBJ2-2; 8 nucleotides line up with TRBD1. CDR1 is SEHNR, CDR2 FQNEAQ, per germline (reference sequence). The V and J ends lost 3 bases and 6 bases, in that order; junction bases with no gene match: 15. This CDR3 has 18 amino acids. The complete variable domain, with remaining parts taken from reference TRBV7-9 and TRBJ2-2, reads DTGVSQNPRHKITKRGQNVTFRCDPISEHNRLYWYRQTLGQGPEFLTYFQNEAQLEKSRLLSDRFSAERPKGSFSTLEIQRTEQGDSAMYLCASSFGTGGMGSPGELFFGEGSRLTVL.

This sequence joins TRBV27 and TRBJ2-1, with TRBD1 matching over 12 bases. V dropped 5 bases and J dropped 8; count of bases not matched to a gene: 7. The germline V gene has CDR1 MNHEY and CDR2 SMNVEV (reference sequence). The CDR3 spans 15 residues. The CDR3 region is CASSTGTGGPHEQFF. As DNA, the CDR3 is TGTGCCAGCAGTACCGGGACAGGGGGCCCACATGAGCAGTTCTTC.